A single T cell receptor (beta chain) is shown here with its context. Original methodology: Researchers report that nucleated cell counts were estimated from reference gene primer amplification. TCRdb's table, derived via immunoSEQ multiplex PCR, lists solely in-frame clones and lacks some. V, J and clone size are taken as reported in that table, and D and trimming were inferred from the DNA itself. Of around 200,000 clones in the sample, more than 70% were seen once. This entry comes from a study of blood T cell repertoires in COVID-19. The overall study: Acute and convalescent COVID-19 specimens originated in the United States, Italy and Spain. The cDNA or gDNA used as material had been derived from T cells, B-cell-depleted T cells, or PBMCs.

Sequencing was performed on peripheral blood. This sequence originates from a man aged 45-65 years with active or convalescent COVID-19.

CDR3 coding DNA: TGTGCCAGCAGCTCAGAGGGACAGGGGGTTTCACCCCTCCACTTT. This gives the protein CASSSEGQGVSPLHF. V usage is TRBV7-2 and J usage is TRBJ1-6; TRBD1 matches at 11 bases. Germline CDR1 reads SGHTA; CDR2 reads FQGNSA. CDR3 size: 15 residues. V lost 4 bases, J lost 9 bases, and 5 bases stayed unmatched.